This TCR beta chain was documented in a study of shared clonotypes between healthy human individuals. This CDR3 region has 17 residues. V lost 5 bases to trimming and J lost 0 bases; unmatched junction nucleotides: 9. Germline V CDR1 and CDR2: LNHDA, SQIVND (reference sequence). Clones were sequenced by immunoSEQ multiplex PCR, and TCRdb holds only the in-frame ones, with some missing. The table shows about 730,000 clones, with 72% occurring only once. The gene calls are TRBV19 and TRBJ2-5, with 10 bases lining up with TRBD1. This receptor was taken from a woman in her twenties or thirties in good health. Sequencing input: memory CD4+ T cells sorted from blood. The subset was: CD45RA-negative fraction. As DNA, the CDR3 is TGTGCCAGTAGTCCCACCGGGACAGGGGTGTACCAAGAGACCCAGTACTTC. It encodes CASSPTGTGVYQETQYF.